These T cell receptor beta chains were read from a single sample in a study of cytomegalovirus exposure and HLA in healthy donors. Method: immunoSEQ multiplex PCR; TCRdb's copy keeps in-frame clones and lacks some. The sample holds 130,000 or so clones, roughly 77% seen once. The material sequenced was PBMCs. These receptors originate from a man between 25 and 39 years old in good health and CMV-seronegative. CDR3s include the opening cysteine and the closing phenylalanine or tryptophan. The D gene is left open where the match is weak. Clone size is stated in some rows and not others, as once, few, many or a class when expanded.

v_call	j_call	clone_size	d_call	cdr3_aa	cdr3_nt
TRBV6-5	TRBJ1-1	.	TRBD1	CASSYYFQGEKAFF	TGTGCCAGCAGTTACTATTTCCAGGGGGAAAAAGCTTTCTTT
TRBV19	TRBJ2-1	.	.	CASSPNRIYEQFF	TGTGCCAGTAGTCCTAACAGGATCTATGAGCAGTTCTTC
TRBV7-9	TRBJ2-7	.	TRBD2	CASRREGGEQYF	TGTGCCAGCCGTAGGGAGGGAGGCGAGCAGTACTTC
TRBV2	TRBJ2-7	.	.	CASSAEVIPRDEQYF	TGTGCCAGCAGTGCGGAGGTCATCCCGAGGGACGAGCAGTACTTC
TRBV5-6	TRBJ2-3	.	.	CASSPLKSLSTDTQYF	TGTGCCAGCAGCCCCCTCAAGAGTCTCAGCACAGATACGCAGTATTTT
TRBV28	TRBJ1-5	.	TRBD1	CASRWGGQGAHQPQHF	TGTGCCAGCAGATGGGGGGGACAGGGGGCGCATCAGCCCCAGCATTTT
TRBV5-6	TRBJ1-2	.	.	CASRIQAGGEGYTF	TGTGCCAGCAGGATACAGGCAGGCGGAGAGGGCTACACCTTC
TRBV5-4	TRBJ2-7	.	.	CASSPGAGGREQYF	TGTGCCAGCAGCCCGGGGGCAGGGGGGAGGGAGCAGTACTTC
TRBV7-2	TRBJ2-1	.	.	CASSGQRGSEQFF	TGTGCCAGCAGCGGACAGAGGGGTAGTGAGCAGTTCTTC
TRBV5-4	TRBJ2-5	.	.	CASSPGSETQYF	TGTGCCAGCAGCCCCGGGTCAGAGACCCAGTACTTC
TRBV10-3	TRBJ2-1	.	.	CAISDSGRGDYNEQFF	TGTGCCATCAGTGACTCCGGCAGGGGCGACTACAATGAGCAGTTCTTC
TRBV30	TRBJ2-7	.	TRBD1	CAWGDRELYEQYF	TGTGCCTGGGGGGACAGGGAGTTGTACGAGCAGTACTTC
TRBV30	TRBJ2-7	.	.	CAWGYGGQGEQYF	TGTGCCTGGGGCTACGGGGGGCAAGGGGAGCAGTACTTC
TRBV28	TRBJ1-6	.	TRBD1	CASSQDRPGSSPLHF	TGTGCCAGCAGCCAGGACAGGCCCGGCTCGTCACCCCTCCACTTT
TRBV14	TRBJ2-2	.	TRBD1	CASSHGQGAVDGELFF	TGTGCCAGCAGCCACGGACAGGGGGCAGTTGACGGGGAGCTGTTTTTT
TRBV27	TRBJ2-3	.	.	CASSLGRGRWEWNTQYF	TGTGCCAGCAGTTTAGGACGGGGGAGATGGGAATGGAATACGCAGTATTTT
TRBV5-1	TRBJ2-5	.	TRBD1	CASSLGQAYQETQYF	TGCGCCAGCAGCTTAGGACAGGCCTACCAAGAGACCCAGTACTTC
TRBV6-5	TRBJ2-1	.	.	CASSYLRLDSYNEQFF	TGTGCCAGCAGTTACCTACGATTAGACTCCTACAATGAGCAGTTCTTC
TRBV6-6	TRBJ1-1	.	.	CASSSGNTEAFF	TGTGCCAGCAGTTCCGGGAACACTGAAGCTTTCTTT
TRBV5-1	TRBJ2-7	.	.	CASSLGPPMGEQYF	TGCGCCAGCAGCTTGGGGCCTCCGATGGGCGAGCAGTACTTC
TRBV7-9	TRBJ2-3	.	TRBD1	CASSFYRGGTDTQYF	TGTGCCAGCAGCTTCTACAGGGGGGGCACAGATACGCAGTATTTT
TRBV28	TRBJ2-7	.	.	CASAGHTQTYEQYF	TGTGCCAGTGCAGGCCACACTCAGACCTACGAGCAGTACTTC
TRBV5-8	TRBJ2-1	.	.	CASSFGGIGSNEQFF	TGTGCCAGCAGTTTTGGAGGGATAGGTTCCAATGAGCAGTTCTTC
TRBV27	TRBJ2-2	few	TRBD1	CASSFGDRGPGELFF	TGTGCCAGCAGTTTCGGGGACAGGGGTCCCGGGGAGCTGTTTTTT
TRBV7-9	TRBJ2-7	.	.	CASSLEGDHYEQYF	TGTGCCAGCAGCTTAGAGGGAGACCACTACGAGCAGTACTTC
TRBV5-4	TRBJ2-5	.	.	CASSRDTLYQETQYF	TGTGCCAGCAGCCGTGACACGTTATACCAAGAGACCCAGTACTTC
TRBV4-3	TRBJ1-1	.	.	CASSQGALNTEAFF	TGCGCCAGCAGCCAGGGGGCCTTGAACACTGAAGCTTTCTTT
TRBV29-1	TRBJ1-5	.	.	CSVDPGGGQPQHF	TGCAGCGTGGACCCCGGAGGTGGTCAGCCCCAGCATTTT
TRBV28	TRBJ2-3	.	.	CASSLTDTQYF	TGTGCCAGCAGTCTAACAGATACGCAGTATTTT
TRBV7-2	TRBJ2-3	.	TRBD2	CASSFSGGAPPDTQYF	TGTGCCAGCAGCTTCAGCGGGGGGGCCCCTCCAGATACGCAGTATTTT
TRBV27	TRBJ1-2	.	TRBD1	CASSAGQAISVYTF	TGTGCCAGCAGTGCCGGACAGGCCATAAGTGTCTACACCTTC
TRBV5-6	TRBJ2-1	.	.	CASSLPRQTNKQFF	TGTGCCAGCAGCTTGCCGCGACAGACCAATAAGCAGTTCTTC
TRBV4-1	TRBJ2-3	few	TRBD2	CASSHLAGTPDTQYF	TGCGCCAGCAGCCACCTAGCGGGGACGCCCGATACGCAGTATTTT
TRBV5-1	TRBJ2-5	.	.	CASSLGAGAIQETQYF	TGCGCCAGCAGCTTGGGGGCAGGGGCGATACAAGAGACCCAGTACTTC
TRBV11-2	TRBJ2-7	.	.	CASSSTRESYEQYF	TGTGCCAGCAGCTCAACTCGGGAGTCCTACGAGCAGTACTTC
TRBV29-1	TRBJ2-1	.	TRBD2	CSVGSLGGNEQFF	TGCAGCGTTGGGAGTCTGGGAGGGAATGAGCAGTTCTTC
TRBV9	TRBJ2-5	.	TRBD2	CASISGRVRETQYF	TGTGCCAGCATTAGCGGGAGAGTCCGCGAGACCCAGTACTTC
TRBV4-2	TRBJ1-2	few	TRBD1	CASSPKTGSYGYTF	TGTGCCAGCAGCCCTAAGACAGGGAGCTATGGCTACACCTTC
TRBV7-2	TRBJ1-5	.	.	CASSHYNSNQPQHF	TGTGCCAGCAGCCACTATAATAGCAATCAGCCCCAGCATTTT
TRBV2	TRBJ2-5	once	.	CASIGDQETQYF	TGTGCCAGCATAGGAGACCAAGAGACCCAGTACTTC
TRBV10-2	TRBJ2-5	.	.	CASSPGRETQYF	TGCGCCAGCAGTCCGGGTCGGGAGACCCAGTACTTC
TRBV9	TRBJ2-7	.	.	CASSMGGYSPNEQYF	TGTGCCAGCAGTATGGGGGGATATTCACCGAACGAGCAGTACTTC
TRBV5-4	TRBJ2-3	few	.	CASSLSRESTDTQYF	TGTGCCAGCAGCTTGTCCCGGGAGAGCACAGATACGCAGTATTTT
TRBV28	TRBJ1-4	.	TRBD1	CASSSHRGEKLFF	TGTGCCAGCAGTTCACACAGGGGGGAAAAACTGTTTTTT
TRBV28	TRBJ1-2	.	TRBD1	CASRLQGLDYGYTF	TGTGCCAGCAGGTTACAGGGGCTCGACTATGGCTACACCTTC
TRBV14	TRBJ1-6	few	TRBD1	CASSRGQAYNSPLHF	TGTGCCAGCAGCAGAGGACAGGCCTATAATTCCCCCCTCCACTTT
TRBV10-3	TRBJ1-5	.	.	CAISKDRSNQPQHF	TGTGCCATCAGTAAAGACAGGAGCAATCAGCCCCAGCATTTT
TRBV11-2	TRBJ2-7	.	.	CASSLDDLGYEQYF	TGTGCCAGCAGCTTAGACGACTTGGGTTACGAGCAGTACTTC
TRBV10-2	TRBJ1-2	.	TRBD1	CASSELKQGAQGYTF	TGCGCCAGCAGTGAGTTAAAACAGGGGGCGCAGGGCTACACCTTC